These 22 T cell receptor beta chains share one sample of origin, sequenced in a study of T-cell reconstitution after alpha-beta-depleted transplantation in children. Using unique molecular identifiers, the investigators prepared the TCRbeta library. TCRdb recomputed calls from the PCR reads with MiXCR, one row per CDR3 protein. Of just over 70,000 distinct CDR3 sequences detected, around 7.9% appear once; the ten largest clones hold 2% to 3%. This specimen consisted of PBMCs from the stem cell graft donor, obtained from the stem cell graft. The source of these receptors is a human donor who donated a stem cell graft to a child with acute lymphoblastic leukemia.

This clonotype was picked up many times. The chain joins TRBV4-2 to TRBJ2-5; D not resolved. CDR3 length: 16 residues. Trimming took 0 bases from V and 0 from J, leaving 11 bases between them. In germline, CDR1 is LGHNA, CDR2 YNFKEQ. CDR3 region: CASSQEGFSYQETQYF. CDR3 in DNA: TGTGCCAGCAGCCAAGAGGGCTTCTCGTACCAAGAGACCCAGTACTTC.

In its sample, this clonotype was seen many times. The chain has TRBV28 and TRBJ2-1, with D possibly TRBD2 on 6 matching bases. Trimming cost V 6 bases and J 1 base, with 16 bases left between them. There are 16 residues in the CDR3. Germline V gives CDR1 MDHEN, CDR2 SYDVKM. The CDR3 DNA follows: TGTGCCAGCAGCCTACCGCCGGGACTGTCCTACAATGAGCAGTTCTTC. As protein: CASSLPPGLSYNEQFF.

V gene TRBV11-2 combines with J gene TRBJ2-1, with 9 bases lining up with TRBD1. Germline V lookup: CDR1 SGHAT, CDR2 FQNNGV. Trimming at V came to 5 bases and at J to 5 bases, leaving 1 base not matched to a gene. The CDR3 totals 13 residues. CDR3 sequence: CASSRTGDNEQFF. In DNA form, the CDR3 reads TGTGCCAGCAGCCGGACAGGGGACAATGAGCAGTTCTTC.

This clonotype came up many times. The chain is built from TRBV24-1 and TRBJ2-2, with TRBD1 matching over 7 bases. Germline CDR1 and CDR2: KGHDR and SFDVKD. The CDR3 is 15 amino acids. J was trimmed by 1 base and V by 2 bases; bases with no gene match: 0. For the CDR3, the DNA is TGTGCCACCAGTGATTGGACAGGGAACACCGGGGAGCTGTTTTTT. Protein sequence: CATSDWTGNTGELFF.

This clonotype appeared once. V usage is TRBV29-1 and J usage is TRBJ2-1, with TRBD1 matching 7 bases. Germline-derived CDR1 and CDR2 are SQVTM and ANQGSEA. The length of the CDR3 is 15 residues. V dropped 6 bases and J dropped 1; count of bases not matched to a gene: 9. The CDR3, as DNA: TGCAGCGTCCCCGGGACAGCCAATTCCTACAATGAGCAGTTCTTC. Translated: CSVPGTANSYNEQFF.

This clonotype was recorded many times. The V gene is TRBV5-1, the J gene TRBJ2-1; D uncertain. Germline CDR1 reads SGHRS; CDR2 reads YFSETQ. The length of the CDR3 is 14 residues. The V and J ends lost 6 bases and 3 bases respectively, with 13 bases between them. The DNA for the CDR3 is TGCGCCAGCATAGGAGAGGCCGTCTACAATGAGCAGTTCTTC. The encoded protein is CASIGEAVYNEQFF.

This clonotype was seen only a few times. The J gene is TRBJ1-1, the V gene TRBV4-1, with TRBD1 matching 10 bases. J was trimmed by 4 bases and V by 6 bases; bases with no gene match: 8. The CDR3 spans 15 residues. Germline values: CDR1 MGHRA, CDR2 YSYEKL. This CDR3 is CASSPPGQGSTEAFF. The CDR3, as DNA: TGCGCCAGCAGTCCGCCGGGACAGGGGAGCACTGAAGCTTTCTTT.

This clonotype was detected many times. The chain is built from TRBV5-1 and TRBJ2-1; D not resolved. The germline V gene has CDR1 SGHRS and CDR2 YFSETQ. This CDR3 has 17 amino acids. V was trimmed by 2 bases and J by 0 bases, leaving 15 bases between them. CDR3 in DNA: TGCGCCAGCAGCTTCGGCGGAGCCTTTCCCTCCTACAATGAGCAGTTCTTC. This encodes CASSFGGAFPSYNEQFF. Complete variable domain (other parts from reference TRBV5-1 and TRBJ2-1): KAGVTQTPRYLIKTRGQQVTLSCSPISGHRSVSWYQQTPGQGLQFLFEYFSETQRNKGNFPGRFSGRQFSNSRSEMNVSTLELGDSALYLCASSFGGAFPSYNEQFFGPGTRLTVL.

In its sample, this clonotype was seen a few times. This rearrangement joins TRBV6-2 or TRBV6-3 to TRBJ1-5; D call uncertain. V was shortened by 4 bases and J by 0 bases, with 10 bases between the two germline ends. The length of the CDR3 is 15 residues. Germline CDR1 and CDR2: MNHEY and SVGEGT. CDR3 region: CASSLPAFSNQPQHF. The DNA of the CDR3 is TGTGCCAGCAGTTTGCCAGCTTTTAGCAATCAGCCCCAGCATTTT.

This clonotype was observed many times. The chain is built from TRBV25-1 and TRBJ1-5; the D gene is possibly TRBD1 (5 bases). Germline-derived CDR1 and CDR2 are MGHDK and SYGVNS. The CDR3 consists of 17 residues. V was trimmed by 2 bases and J by 7 bases, leaving 21 bases between them. The CDR3 is CASSEHYFRVLPQPQHF. The CDR3 coding sequence is TGTGCCAGCAGTGAACACTACTTCAGGGTTTTACCACAGCCCCAGCATTTT.

This clonotype was counted ten times or more. V usage is TRBV5-1 and J usage is TRBJ2-1, with D unresolved. The germline V and J ends were trimmed by 1 base and 8 bases, with 10 bases remaining between them. From germline, CDR1 is SGHRS and CDR2 YFSETQ. The CDR3 extends over 13 amino acids. CDR3 protein: CASSLSAVDEQFF. CDR3 nucleotide sequence: TGCGCCAGCAGCTTGTCCGCTGTTGATGAGCAGTTCTTC.

The chain employs TRBV6-5 and TRBJ1-1, with 7 bases matching TRBD1. From germline, CDR1 is MNHEY and CDR2 SVGAGI. CDR3 length: 11 residues. J was trimmed by 8 bases and V by 8 bases; bases with no gene match: 5. The CDR3 DNA reads as TGTGCCAGCCGGGACAGCTCCGAAGCTTTCTTT. Translation: CASRDSSEAFF.

In its sample, this clonotype was seen many times. This chain joins TRBV12-3 or TRBV12-4 and TRBJ1-1; a possible D gene is TRBD1 (6 bases). Deletions cut 6 bases from V and 5 bases from J, with 16 bases between. This CDR3 contains 14 residues. The CDR3 DNA follows: TGTGCCAGCAGAGACACAGGGTATGGGACTGAAGCTTTCTTT. Translated: CASRDTGYGTEAFF.

Of note for this clonotype: This CDR3 fails to terminate in the conserved phenylalanine or tryptophan, so it likely reflects a read error. Because the CDR3's place on the DNA is in doubt, the DNA is left out and the CDR3 is given as listed by TCRdb. The chain employs TRBV7-3 and TRBJ2-7; TRBD1 is the table's D call, not checked against the DNA. 11 amino acids form the CDR3, both terminal residues included. Per the germline V gene, CDR1 is SGHTA and CDR2 is FQGTGA. The CDR3 sequence: CASSWTGVLFD.

The sample holds many counts of this clonotype. CDR3 nucleotides: TGTGCCATCTCGAGAGGGGCCTCCTACGAGCAGTACTTC. It specifies CAISRGASYEQYF. This chain uses TRBV10-3 with TRBJ2-7; D tentatively reads TRBD1 or TRBD2 (5 bases each). The V and J ends lost 8 bases and 0 bases respectively, with 11 bases between them. The CDR3 is made up of 13 amino acids. Germline V gene data show CDR1 as ENHRY and CDR2 as SYGVKD.

This clonotype was counted many times. CDR3 in DNA: TGTGCCAGCAGCCCTGGGACAATTATCGGGGAGCTGTTTTTT. Its protein product is CASSPGTIIGELFF. This chain links TRBV7-9 with TRBJ2-2, with a weak D call TRBD1 (6 bases). The CDR3 sequence is 14 residues long. Germline V lookup: CDR1 SEHNR, CDR2 FQNEAQ (reference sequence). V gave up 5 bases and J gave up 7 bases, with 14 bases separating them.

Many counts were recorded for this clonotype. V gene TRBV28 combines with J gene TRBJ2-7; D is perhaps TRBD2 (6 bases). The germline gives CDR1 MDHEN, CDR2 SYDVKM. V lost 3 bases, J lost 4 bases, and 13 bases lay in between. This CDR3 is 14 amino acids long. The CDR3 DNA is TGTGCCAGCAGTTTTATGGGGGGTGGTTACGAGCAGTACTTC. Residues: CASSFMGGGYEQYF.

There are many counts of this clonotype. This rearrangement joins TRBV27 to TRBJ1-4, with 7 bases matching TRBD1. The CDR3 sequence is 14 residues long. From germline, CDR1 is MNHEY and CDR2 SMNVEV (reference sequence). The junction had 2 bases not matched to a gene; V was cut back by 1 base and J by 6 bases. CDR3 sequence (DNA): TGTGCCAGCAGTTTATTAGGGACAGATGAAAAACTGTTTTTT. Protein product: CASSLLGTDEKLFF.

This clonotype was observed many times. In DNA, the CDR3 is TGTGCCAGCAGCGTAAAGGGGATAGCGGGGTTCAATGAGCAGTTCTTC. Amino acids: CASSVKGIAGFNEQFF. The gene calls are TRBV9 and TRBJ2-1, with 8 bases matching TRBD2. The germline CDR1 and CDR2 sequences are SGDLS and YYNGEE. V lost 1 base and J lost 6; bases outside the gene matches: 9. This CDR3 is built from 16 residues.

This clonotype was counted at least ten times. V and J are TRBV5-1 and TRBJ2-1; D is perhaps TRBD1 (6 bases). The V end lost 2 bases, the J end lost 0 bases, and 9 bases lay between the germline ends. CDR3 length: 15 amino acids. The germline V gene encodes CDR1 SGHRS and CDR2 YFSETQ. The CDR3 region has the DNA TGCGCCAGCAGCTTTCAGGGGACCTCCTACAATGAGCAGTTCTTC. Its translation: CASSFQGTSYNEQFF.

The sample holds many counts of this clonotype. Mismatch with germline at one junction end may stem from a read error. V gene TRBV15 combines with J gene TRBJ2-1, with D possibly TRBD1 on 6 matching bases. The CDR3 consists of 15 residues. Germline V gives CDR1 LNHNV, CDR2 YYDKDF (reference sequence). CDR3: CATSREGASNNEQFF. CDR3 bases: TGTGCCACCAGCAGAGAGGGGGCCTCCAACAATGAGCAGTTCTTC.

This clonotype appeared a few times. The rearrangement links TRBV12-3 or TRBV12-4 to TRBJ2-7; 8 bases map to TRBD1. V lost 5 bases, J lost 7 bases, and 10 bases stayed unmatched. The CDR3 loop spans 14 amino acids. CDR3 bases: TGTGCCAGCAGTCCGACGACAGGGGTAAGGGAGCAGTACTTC. This sequence encodes CASSPTTGVREQYF.